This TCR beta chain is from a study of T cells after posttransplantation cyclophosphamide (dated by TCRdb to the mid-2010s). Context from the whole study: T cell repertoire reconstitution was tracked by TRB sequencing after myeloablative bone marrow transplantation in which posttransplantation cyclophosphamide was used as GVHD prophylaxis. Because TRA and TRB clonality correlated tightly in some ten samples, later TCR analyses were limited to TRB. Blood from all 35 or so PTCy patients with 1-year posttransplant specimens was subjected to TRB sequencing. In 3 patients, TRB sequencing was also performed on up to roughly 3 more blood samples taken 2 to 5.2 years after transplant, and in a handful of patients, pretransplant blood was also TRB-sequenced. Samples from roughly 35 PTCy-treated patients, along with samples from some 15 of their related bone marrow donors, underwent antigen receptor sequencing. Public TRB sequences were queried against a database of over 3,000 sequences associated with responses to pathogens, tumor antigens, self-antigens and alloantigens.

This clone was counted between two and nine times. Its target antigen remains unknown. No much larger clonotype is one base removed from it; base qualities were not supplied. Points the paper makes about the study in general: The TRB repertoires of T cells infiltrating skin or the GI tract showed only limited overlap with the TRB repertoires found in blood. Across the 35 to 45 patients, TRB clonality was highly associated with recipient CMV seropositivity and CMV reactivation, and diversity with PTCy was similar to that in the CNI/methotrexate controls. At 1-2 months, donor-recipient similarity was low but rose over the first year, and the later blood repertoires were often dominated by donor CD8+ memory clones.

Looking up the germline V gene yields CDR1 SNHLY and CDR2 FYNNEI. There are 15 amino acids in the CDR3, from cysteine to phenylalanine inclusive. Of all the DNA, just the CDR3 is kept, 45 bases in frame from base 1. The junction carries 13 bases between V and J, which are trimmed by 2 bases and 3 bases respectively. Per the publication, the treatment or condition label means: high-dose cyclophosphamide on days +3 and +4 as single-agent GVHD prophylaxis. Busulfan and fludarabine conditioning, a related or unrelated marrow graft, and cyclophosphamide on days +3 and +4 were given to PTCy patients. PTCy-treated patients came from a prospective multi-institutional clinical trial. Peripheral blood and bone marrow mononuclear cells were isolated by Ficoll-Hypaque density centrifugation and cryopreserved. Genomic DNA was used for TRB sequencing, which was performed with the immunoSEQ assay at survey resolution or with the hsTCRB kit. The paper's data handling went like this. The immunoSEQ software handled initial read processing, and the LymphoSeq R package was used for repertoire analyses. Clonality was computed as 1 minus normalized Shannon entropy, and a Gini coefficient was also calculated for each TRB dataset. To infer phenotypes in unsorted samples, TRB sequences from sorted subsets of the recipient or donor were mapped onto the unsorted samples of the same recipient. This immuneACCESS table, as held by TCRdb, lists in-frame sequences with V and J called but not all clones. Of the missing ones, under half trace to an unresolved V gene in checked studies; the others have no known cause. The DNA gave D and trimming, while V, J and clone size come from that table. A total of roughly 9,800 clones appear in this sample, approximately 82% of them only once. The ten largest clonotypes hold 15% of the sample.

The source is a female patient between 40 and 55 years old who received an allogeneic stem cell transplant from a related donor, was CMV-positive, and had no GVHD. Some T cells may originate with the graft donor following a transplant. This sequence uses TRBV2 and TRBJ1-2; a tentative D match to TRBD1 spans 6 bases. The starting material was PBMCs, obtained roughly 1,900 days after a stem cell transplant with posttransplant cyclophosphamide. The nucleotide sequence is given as TGTGCCAGCAGTGAAAAACCGAACAGGGACTATGGCTACACCTTC. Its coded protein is CASSEKPNRDYGYTF.